Listed below are T cell receptor beta chains from one sample, sequenced in a study of T cell responses to AZD1222 COVID-19 vaccine. TCRdb's table, derived via immunoSEQ multiplex PCR, lists solely in-frame clones and lacks some. This sample has 50,000 to 75,000 clones, with 76% found just once. The source was peripheral blood, collected on day 0 of AZD1222 vaccination. The source is an adult in good health. Each CDR3 is given with its conserved first and last residue. D genes are given only for firm matches. Expanded clones are given a class, and other clones once, few, many or no size at all.

J gene: TRBJ2-1; clone size: .; D gene: .; V gene: TRBV11-3; CDR3 protein: CASSLNNEQFF; CDR3 DNA: TGTGCCAGCAGCCTTAACAATGAGCAGTTCTTC
J gene: TRBJ1-2; clone size: .; D gene: TRBD1; V gene: TRBV10-2; CDR3 protein: CASSGFGTGPRAGGYTF; CDR3 DNA: TGCGCCAGCAGTGGATTCGGGACAGGGCCTAGGGCGGGTGGCTACACCTTC
J gene: TRBJ1-4; clone size: once; D gene: .; V gene: TRBV19; CDR3 protein: CASRIAGELFF; CDR3 DNA: TGTGCCAGTAGGATCGCAGGGGAACTGTTTTTT
J gene: TRBJ1-2; clone size: .; D gene: .; V gene: TRBV7-2; CDR3 protein: CASSALRQNYGYTF; CDR3 DNA: TGTGCCAGCAGCGCCCTTAGACAAAACTATGGCTACACCTTC
J gene: TRBJ2-1; clone size: .; D gene: .; V gene: TRBV7-2; CDR3 protein: CASSLALSYRHNEQFF; CDR3 DNA: TGTGCCAGCAGCTTAGCGCTGAGTTACAGACACAATGAGCAGTTCTTC
J gene: TRBJ1-6; clone size: .; D gene: .; V gene: TRBV7-6; CDR3 protein: CASSLTSGSPLHF; CDR3 DNA: TGTGCCAGCAGCCTTACCTCGGGTTCACCCCTCCACTTT
J gene: TRBJ1-5; clone size: once; D gene: .; V gene: TRBV2; CDR3 protein: CASSGSNQPQHF; CDR3 DNA: TGTGCCAGCAGTGGTAGCAATCAGCCCCAGCATTTT
J gene: TRBJ1-1; clone size: .; D gene: .; V gene: TRBV6-5; CDR3 protein: CASRSPLGNTEAFF; CDR3 DNA: TGTGCCAGCAGATCACCACTTGGGAACACTGAAGCTTTCTTT
J gene: TRBJ1-5; clone size: once; D gene: .; V gene: TRBV18; CDR3 protein: CASSLRDQPQHF; CDR3 DNA: TGTGCCAGCTCACTCCGGGATCAGCCCCAGCATTTT
J gene: TRBJ2-7; clone size: .; D gene: TRBD1; V gene: TRBV2; CDR3 protein: CASRLTGPYEQYF; CDR3 DNA: TGTGCCAGCAGACTGACAGGGCCCTACGAGCAGTACTTC
J gene: TRBJ2-3; clone size: .; D gene: .; V gene: TRBV24-1; CDR3 protein: CAIRLDGTDTQYF; CDR3 DNA: TGTGCCATCCGTTTGGACGGGACAGATACGCAGTATTTT
J gene: TRBJ1-1; clone size: .; D gene: .; V gene: TRBV28; CDR3 protein: CASSSPDLMNTEAFF; CDR3 DNA: TGTGCCAGCAGTTCCCCAGACTTAATGAACACTGAAGCTTTCTTT
J gene: TRBJ2-7; clone size: few; D gene: .; V gene: TRBV27; CDR3 protein: CASKPGTSTYEQYF; CDR3 DNA: TGTGCCAGCAAACCCGGGACATCCACCTACGAGCAGTACTTC
J gene: TRBJ1-6; clone size: .; D gene: .; V gene: TRBV14; CDR3 protein: CASSQGGSLNSPLHF; CDR3 DNA: TGTGCCAGCAGCCAAGGGGGTAGCTTAAATTCACCCCTCCACTTT
J gene: TRBJ2-2; clone size: few; D gene: .; V gene: TRBV19; CDR3 protein: CASSIGSGELFF; CDR3 DNA: TGTGCCAGTAGTATAGGATCCGGGGAGCTGTTTTTT
J gene: TRBJ1-5; clone size: .; D gene: .; V gene: TRBV2; CDR3 protein: CASGRGQPQHF; CDR3 DNA: TGTGCCAGTGGGAGGGGGCAGCCCCAGCATTTT
J gene: TRBJ2-7; clone size: .; D gene: TRBD1; V gene: TRBV15; CDR3 protein: CATSARTGVSYEQYF; CDR3 DNA: TGTGCCACCAGCGCACGGACAGGGGTCTCCTACGAGCAGTACTTC
J gene: TRBJ1-3; clone size: .; D gene: TRBD1; V gene: TRBV2; CDR3 protein: CASTVTGAASSGNTIYF; CDR3 DNA: TGTGCCAGCACCGTGACAGGGGCCGCCAGCTCTGGAAACACCATATATTTT
J gene: TRBJ2-7; clone size: .; D gene: .; V gene: TRBV12-3/TRBV12-4; CDR3 protein: CASRRDSSYEQYF; CDR3 DNA: TGTGCCAGCAGACGTGACAGTTCCTACGAGCAGTACTTC
J gene: TRBJ1-1; clone size: .; D gene: TRBD1; V gene: TRBV5-1; CDR3 protein: CASSQRSQGEGTEAFF; CDR3 DNA: TGCGCCAGCAGCCAGCGCTCTCAGGGGGAGGGAACTGAAGCTTTCTTT
J gene: TRBJ2-3; clone size: .; D gene: TRBD1; V gene: TRBV5-1; CDR3 protein: CASSEQGADTQYF; CDR3 DNA: TGCGCCAGCAGCGAGCAGGGGGCAGATACGCAGTATTTT
J gene: TRBJ1-6; clone size: few; D gene: .; V gene: TRBV18; CDR3 protein: CASSPVRDNSPLHF; CDR3 DNA: TGTGCCAGCTCACCAGTAAGGGATAATTCACCCCTCCACTTT
J gene: TRBJ2-1; clone size: .; D gene: TRBD1; V gene: TRBV24-1; CDR3 protein: CATSDGPTGDSYNEQFF; CDR3 DNA: TGTGCCACCAGTGATGGTCCGACAGGGGACTCCTACAATGAGCAGTTCTTC
J gene: TRBJ2-1; clone size: few; D gene: TRBD2; V gene: TRBV27; CDR3 protein: CASSLGLADNEQFF; CDR3 DNA: TGTGCCAGCAGTTTGGGTCTAGCGGACAATGAGCAGTTCTTC
J gene: TRBJ2-7; clone size: once; D gene: .; V gene: TRBV29-1; CDR3 protein: CSVDGGQIEQYF; CDR3 DNA: TGCAGCGTTGATGGGGGTCAGATCGAGCAGTACTTC
J gene: TRBJ1-1; clone size: .; D gene: .; V gene: TRBV6-4; CDR3 protein: CASSVEVNTEAFF; CDR3 DNA: TGTGCCAGCAGTGTGGAAGTGAACACTGAAGCTTTCTTT
J gene: TRBJ1-1; clone size: once; D gene: .; V gene: TRBV6-5; CDR3 protein: CASSFGGPNTEAFF; CDR3 DNA: TGTGCCAGCAGTTTCGGGGGCCCGAACACTGAAGCTTTCTTT
J gene: TRBJ2-3; clone size: .; D gene: TRBD2; V gene: TRBV13; CDR3 protein: CASSLLSTVAGGTDTQYF; CDR3 DNA: TGTGCCAGCAGCTTGCTATCAACCGTAGCGGGGGGCACAGATACGCAGTATTTT
J gene: TRBJ2-1; clone size: .; D gene: .; V gene: TRBV28; CDR3 protein: CASRQRRTVTARDEQFF; CDR3 DNA: TGTGCCAGCAGACAACGACGCACAGTGACCGCTAGGGATGAGCAGTTCTTC
J gene: TRBJ1-2; clone size: .; D gene: TRBD1; V gene: TRBV4-3; CDR3 protein: CASSQGVQGGGYTF; CDR3 DNA: TGCGCCAGCAGCCAAGGGGTTCAGGGGGGAGGCTACACCTTC
J gene: TRBJ1-2; clone size: .; D gene: .; V gene: TRBV13; CDR3 protein: CASSWDNYGYTF; CDR3 DNA: TGTGCCAGCAGCTGGGACAACTATGGCTACACCTTC
J gene: TRBJ1-2; clone size: .; D gene: .; V gene: TRBV2; CDR3 protein: CAGGGGLDGYTF; CDR3 DNA: TGTGCCGGAGGGGGAGGATTGGATGGCTACACCTTC
J gene: TRBJ2-1; clone size: .; D gene: .; V gene: TRBV30; CDR3 protein: CAWSPGDGGNNEQFF; CDR3 DNA: TGTGCCTGGAGCCCCGGGGATGGAGGGAACAATGAGCAGTTCTTC
J gene: TRBJ1-1; clone size: .; D gene: .; V gene: TRBV5-5; CDR3 protein: CASSPDGGVNTEAFF; CDR3 DNA: TGTGCCAGCAGCCCGGACGGGGGAGTGAACACTGAAGCTTTCTTT
J gene: TRBJ1-2; clone size: .; D gene: .; V gene: TRBV6-5; CDR3 protein: CASTPVGPRGGYTF; CDR3 DNA: TGTGCCAGCACCCCCGTGGGACCTAGGGGCGGCTACACCTTC
J gene: TRBJ1-2; clone size: .; D gene: .; V gene: TRBV4-3; CDR3 protein: CASSQGRSLNYGYTF; CDR3 DNA: TGCGCCAGCAGCCAAGGCAGGTCCCTTAACTATGGCTACACCTTC
J gene: TRBJ1-4; clone size: .; D gene: .; V gene: TRBV9; CDR3 protein: CASSVDGGLNEKLFF; CDR3 DNA: TGTGCCAGCAGCGTAGACGGGGGGCTTAATGAAAAACTGTTTTTT
J gene: TRBJ1-1; clone size: .; D gene: TRBD1; V gene: TRBV19; CDR3 protein: CASTPGQLNTEAFF; CDR3 DNA: TGTGCCAGTACCCCGGGACAGTTGAACACTGAAGCTTTCTTT
J gene: TRBJ1-4; clone size: .; D gene: .; V gene: TRBV7-2; CDR3 protein: CASSLDSGEYIEKLFF; CDR3 DNA: TGTGCCAGCAGCTTAGACTCTGGTGAATACATTGAAAAACTGTTTTTT
J gene: TRBJ2-7; clone size: .; D gene: .; V gene: TRBV4-1; CDR3 protein: CASSQLQNDYEQYF; CDR3 DNA: TGCGCCAGCAGCCAATTGCAGAACGACTACGAGCAGTACTTC
J gene: TRBJ1-1; clone size: .; D gene: .; V gene: TRBV28; CDR3 protein: CASRFPGTANTEAFF; CDR3 DNA: TGTGCCAGCAGGTTCCCGGGGACGGCGAACACTGAAGCTTTCTTT
J gene: TRBJ1-2; clone size: .; D gene: .; V gene: TRBV7-2; CDR3 protein: CASSPSFRYGYTF; CDR3 DNA: TGTGCCAGCAGCCCGTCGTTCCGCTATGGCTACACCTTC
J gene: TRBJ2-6; clone size: .; D gene: .; V gene: TRBV7-2; CDR3 protein: CASTLNSGANVLTF; CDR3 DNA: TGTGCCAGCACCCTAAACTCTGGGGCCAACGTCCTGACTTTC
J gene: TRBJ2-1; clone size: .; D gene: .; V gene: TRBV5-5; CDR3 protein: CASSFGGTYNEQFF; CDR3 DNA: TGTGCCAGCAGCTTTGGGGGGACCTACAATGAGCAGTTCTTC